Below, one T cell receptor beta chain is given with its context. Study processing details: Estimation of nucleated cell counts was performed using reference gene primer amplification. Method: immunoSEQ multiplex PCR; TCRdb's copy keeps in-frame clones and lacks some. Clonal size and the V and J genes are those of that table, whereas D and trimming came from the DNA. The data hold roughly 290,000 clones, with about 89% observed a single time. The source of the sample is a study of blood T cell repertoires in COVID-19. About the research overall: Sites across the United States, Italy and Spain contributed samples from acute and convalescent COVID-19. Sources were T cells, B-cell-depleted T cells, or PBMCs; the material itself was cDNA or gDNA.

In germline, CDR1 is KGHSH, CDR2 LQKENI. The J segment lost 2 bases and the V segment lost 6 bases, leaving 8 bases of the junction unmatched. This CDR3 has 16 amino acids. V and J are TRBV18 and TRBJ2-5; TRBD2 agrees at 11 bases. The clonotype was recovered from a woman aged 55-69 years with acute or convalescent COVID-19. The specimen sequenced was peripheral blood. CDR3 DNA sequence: TGTGCCAGCTCCCGAGCCCTAGCGGGGGGACAAGAGACCCAGTACTTC. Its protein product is CASSRALAGGQETQYF.